This passage covers 10 T cell receptor beta chains from one sample sequenced in a study of cytomegalovirus exposure and HLA in healthy donors. Produced via immunoSEQ multiplex PCR; TCRdb's table is partial and in-frame only. This sample has over 150,000 clones, with roughly 85% found just once. Sequenced input: PBMCs. Receptors originate from a young man in good health and CMV-seropositive.

V and J are TRBV10-3 and TRBJ2-7; D unresolved. Trimming pared 0 bases from V and 4 bases from J, leaving 13 bases between. The CDR3 extends over 15 amino acids. CDR1 and CDR2 from the germline V gene are ENHRY and SYGVKD. The CDR3 sequence is CAISESGRSPYEQYF. The CDR3 region has the DNA TGTGCCATCAGTGAGTCGGGCAGGTCACCTTACGAGCAGTACTTC.

The chain carries TRBV7-8 and TRBJ2-5; D not certain. The CDR3 sequence is 15 residues long. The V gene's germline CDR1 is SGHVS and CDR2 FQNEAQ. V gave up 2 bases and J gave up 5 bases, with 15 bases separating them. CDR3 in DNA: TGTGCCAGCAGCTTACAGACAATCGTGCAGGAGACCCAGTACTTC. Translated, it gives CASSLQTIVQETQYF. Supplemented by reference TRBV7-8 and TRBJ2-5, the full variable domain reads GAGVSQSPRYKVAKRGQDVALRCDPISGHVSLFWYQQALGQGPEFLTYFQNEAQLDKSGLPSDRFFAERPEGSVSTLKIQRTQQEDSAVYLCASSLQTIVQETQYFGPGTRLLVL.

This chain links TRBV10-3 with TRBJ2-7, with 10 bases matching TRBD2. V lost 5 bases to trimming and J lost 0 bases; unmatched junction nucleotides: 4. The CDR3 has 15 amino acids. Germline CDR1 is ENHRY and CDR2 is SYGVKD. The CDR3: CAISRASGSSYEQYF. CDR3 sequence (DNA): TGTGCCATCAGTCGCGCTAGCGGGAGCTCCTACGAGCAGTACTTC.

This clone showed up just a few times. The chain carries TRBV6-5 and TRBJ2-7, with TRBD1 identical over 7 bases. The germline V gene encodes CDR1 MNHEY and CDR2 SVGAGI. This CDR3 has 12 residues. Trimming removed 5 bases from V and 5 bases from J; junction bases left unmatched: 3. CDR3 coding DNA: TGTGCCAGCAGTCAAACAGGGGACGAGCAGTACTTC. Translating gives CASSQTGDEQYF.

CDR3 nucleotide sequence: TGTGCCAGCTCACCGGGACAGGGTGTTGCCGGGGAGCTGTTTTTT. Its translation is CASSPGQGVAGELFF. The V and J genes are TRBV18 and TRBJ2-2, with 9 bases identical to TRBD1. Trimming removed 3 bases from V and 6 bases from J; junction bases left unmatched: 5. There are 15 residues in the CDR3. From germline, CDR1 is KGHSH and CDR2 LQKENI.

The chain couples TRBV5-1 to TRBJ2-7, with TRBD1 matching over 7 bases. This CDR3 region has 13 residues. The junction had 4 bases not matched to a gene; V was cut back by 4 bases and J by 3 bases. In germline, CDR1 is SGHRS, CDR2 YFSETQ. CDR3: CASSQGTVYEQYF. In DNA form, the CDR3 reads TGCGCCAGCAGCCAGGGGACAGTCTACGAGCAGTACTTC.

J is TRBJ2-7 and V is TRBV29-1; 10 nucleotides line up with TRBD2. Losses at the gene ends were 4 bases for V and 1 base for J; bases not matched to a gene: 4. The CDR3 has 14 amino acids. Per the germline V gene, CDR1 is SQVTM and CDR2 is ANQGSEA. CDR3 sequence: CSVAASGGSYEQYF. In DNA, the CDR3 is TGCAGCGTTGCGGCTAGCGGGGGTTCCTACGAGCAGTACTTC.

This CDR3 is CASSPGGTEAFF. The CDR3 DNA follows: TGTGCCTCCTCCCCCGGAGGCACTGAAGCTTTCTTT. This chain connects TRBV10-3 to TRBJ1-1, with D hard to call. V gave up 11 bases and J gave up 4 bases, with 14 bases separating them. This CDR3 has 12 residues. Germline V gene data show CDR1 as ENHRY and CDR2 as SYGVKD.

The CDR3 loop is CASSLGLAEGENEQYF. Written as DNA, the CDR3 is TGTGCCAGCAGTTTAGGACTAGCGGAGGGAGAGAACGAGCAGTACTTC. The chain recombines TRBV27 with TRBJ2-7, with TRBD2 matching 10 bases. Germline trimming cut 2 bases from V and 5 bases from J; bases unmatched to any gene: 9. This CDR3 region has 16 residues. The germline V gene has CDR1 MNHEY and CDR2 SMNVEV (reference sequence).

To note about this clone: A read error may produce the germline difference seen at one junction end. The chain combines TRBV2 with TRBJ2-2, with D hard to call. The CDR3 is made up of 15 amino acids. Germline loops: CDR1 SNHLY, CDR2 FYNNEI. CDR3 region: CASTESLANTGELFF. CDR3 nucleotide sequence: TGTGCCAGCACTGAATCGTTAGCGAACACCGGGGAGCTGTTTTTT.